A selection of T cell receptor beta chains follows, all from one sample in a study of T cells in Graves' hyperthyroidism and ophthalmopathy. TCRdb re-analysed the multiplex PCR reads in MiXCR, keeping a single row per CDR3 protein. The table includes about 350,000 distinct CDR3 sequences, roughly 14% detected once. Sequencing was performed on blood. Every receptor here comes from a woman younger than 45 with Graves' hyperthyroidism. The conserved cysteine and the conserved F or W are not part of the CDR3 here. Fields, in order: V gene, J gene, clone size, CDR3 protein. Size values are once, few and many counts, or a class for expanded clones, and some rows have none.

V gene: TRBV6-2/TRBV6-3
J gene: TRBJ1-2
clone size: many
CDR3 protein: ASSYSILEGERDGYT

V gene: TRBV20-1
J gene: TRBJ2-7
clone size: NA
CDR3 protein: SATPPGLANEQY

V gene: TRBV20-1
J gene: TRBJ2-1
clone size: many
CDR3 protein: SARDGPSSFQF

V gene: TRBV6-1
J gene: TRBJ2-7
clone size: many
CDR3 protein: ASSPFSGTGYTYEQY

V gene: TRBV10-1
J gene: TRBJ1-1
clone size: many
CDR3 protein: ASSEGRTGVYTEAF

V gene: TRBV27
J gene: TRBJ1-3
clone size: many
CDR3 protein: ASSFAGGNTIY

V gene: TRBV20-1
J gene: TRBJ2-7
clone size: many
CDR3 protein: SARAEGRYEQY

V gene: TRBV28
J gene: TRBJ2-4
clone size: many
CDR3 protein: ASSFAWLAGDSKNIQY

V gene: TRBV7-9
J gene: TRBJ2-3
clone size: NA
CDR3 protein: ASSYTAGTDTQY

V gene: TRBV6-1
J gene: TRBJ1-5
clone size: NA
CDR3 protein: ATLDRANQPQH

V gene: TRBV7-3
J gene: TRBJ2-7
clone size: NA
CDR3 protein: ASSLTSTGQEPAEQY

V gene: TRBV13
J gene: TRBJ1-2
clone size: NA
CDR3 protein: ASSSRTGLFLGGYT

V gene: TRBV29-1
J gene: TRBJ1-1
clone size: many
CDR3 protein: SVVVRGRNTEAF

V gene: TRBV19
J gene: TRBJ1-1
clone size: few
CDR3 protein: ASSPYRTVNTEAF

V gene: TRBV6-2/TRBV6-3
J gene: TRBJ2-7
clone size: many
CDR3 protein: ASSTPLETRSYEQY

V gene: TRBV6-2/TRBV6-3
J gene: TRBJ2-5
clone size: NA
CDR3 protein: ASTPIQGETQY

V gene: TRBV24-1
J gene: TRBJ2-7
clone size: NA
CDR3 protein: ATSDRGGGTTGEQY

V gene: TRBV9
J gene: TRBJ2-1
clone size: few
CDR3 protein: ASSARGLAVTAEQF

V gene: TRBV5-6
J gene: TRBJ2-5
clone size: NA
CDR3 protein: ASSTSGRALETQY

V gene: TRBV7-2
J gene: TRBJ2-3
clone size: many
CDR3 protein: ASSLMRSSNTQY

V gene: TRBV6-1
J gene: TRBJ2-7
clone size: NA
CDR3 protein: ATKRNFGGTYEQY

V gene: TRBV11-2
J gene: TRBJ2-1
clone size: NA
CDR3 protein: ASSGSSDEQF

V gene: TRBV4-2
J gene: TRBJ2-7
clone size: NA
CDR3 protein: ASSQDLPLAGGFYEQY

V gene: TRBV27
J gene: TRBJ2-3
clone size: few
CDR3 protein: ASGKISDTQY

V gene: TRBV19
J gene: TRBJ2-7
clone size: NA
CDR3 protein: ASSNLHGYEQY

V gene: TRBV4-1
J gene: TRBJ1-2
clone size: NA
CDR3 protein: ASSQESRQHMEGYT

V gene: TRBV27
J gene: TRBJ1-1
clone size: many
CDR3 protein: ASSLQGSNTEAF

V gene: TRBV7-2
J gene: TRBJ2-2
clone size: few
CDR3 protein: ASSLAVVTGELF

V gene: TRBV20-1
J gene: TRBJ1-2
clone size: NA
CDR3 protein: SARGRRKTNYGYT

V gene: TRBV29-1
J gene: TRBJ2-7
clone size: few
CDR3 protein: SVVPGSHEQY

V gene: TRBV28
J gene: TRBJ1-1
clone size: many
CDR3 protein: ASSSRTGVENTEAF

V gene: TRBV20-1
J gene: TRBJ2-5
clone size: many
CDR3 protein: SAKGTGAMEAQY

V gene: TRBV7-2
J gene: TRBJ2-5
clone size: many
CDR3 protein: ASSLRRETQY

V gene: TRBV6-1
J gene: TRBJ1-5
clone size: many
CDR3 protein: ASRPDRTQPQH

V gene: TRBV7-9
J gene: TRBJ1-1
clone size: NA
CDR3 protein: ASSPGAF

V gene: TRBV11-2
J gene: TRBJ2-2
clone size: many
CDR3 protein: ASSLVHSILGELF

V gene: TRBV16
J gene: TRBJ2-7
clone size: few
CDR3 protein: ASSQSPRASGFFEQY

V gene: TRBV20-1
J gene: TRBJ2-6
clone size: many
CDR3 protein: SARTAGANVLT

V gene: TRBV18
J gene: TRBJ1-2
clone size: NA
CDR3 protein: ASSPPSEYGYT

V gene: TRBV2
J gene: TRBJ2-1
clone size: many
CDR3 protein: ASSRGREGNEQF

V gene: TRBV7-6
J gene: TRBJ1-1
clone size: many
CDR3 protein: ASSLVRAELNEAF

V gene: TRBV20-1
J gene: TRBJ1-4
clone size: few
CDR3 protein: SARDSSQGRNNEKLF

V gene: TRBV15
J gene: TRBJ2-3
clone size: few
CDR3 protein: ATSRDRAGGSQY

V gene: TRBV6-5
J gene: TRBJ1-2
clone size: many
CDR3 protein: ASSYDDSGGGRPGYT